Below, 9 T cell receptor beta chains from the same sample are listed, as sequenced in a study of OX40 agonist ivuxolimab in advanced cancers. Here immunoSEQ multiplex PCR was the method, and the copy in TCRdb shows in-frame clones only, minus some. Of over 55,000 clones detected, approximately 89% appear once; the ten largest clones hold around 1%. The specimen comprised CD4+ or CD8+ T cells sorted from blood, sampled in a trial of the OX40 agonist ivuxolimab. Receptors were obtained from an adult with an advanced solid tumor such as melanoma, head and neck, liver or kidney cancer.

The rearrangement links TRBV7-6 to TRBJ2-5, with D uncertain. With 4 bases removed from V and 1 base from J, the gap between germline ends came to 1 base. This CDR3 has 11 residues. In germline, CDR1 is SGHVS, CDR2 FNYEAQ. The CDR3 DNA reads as TGTGCCAGCAGCTCCCAAGAGACCCAGTACTTC. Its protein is CASSSQETQYF.

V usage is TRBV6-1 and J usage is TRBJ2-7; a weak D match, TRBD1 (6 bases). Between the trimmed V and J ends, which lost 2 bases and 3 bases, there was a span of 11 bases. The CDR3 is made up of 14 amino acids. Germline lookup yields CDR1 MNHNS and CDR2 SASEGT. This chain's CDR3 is CASSEPGQGYEQYF. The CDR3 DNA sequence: TGTGCCAGCAGTGAACCGGGACAAGGCTACGAGCAGTACTTC.

CDR3 in DNA: TGTGCCTGGAGTGAGGAGAACACTGAAGCTTTCTTT. As protein: CAWSEENTEAFF. The chain has TRBV30 and TRBJ1-1; D is unclear. In germline, CDR1 is GTSNPN, CDR2 SVGIG (reference sequence). V was shortened by 1 base and J by 1 base, with 4 bases between the two germline ends. The CDR3 is 12 residues long. The full variable domain, completed using reference TRBV30 and TRBJ1-1, is SQTIHQWPATLVQPVGSPLSLECTVEGTSNPNLYWYRQAAGRGLQLLFYSVGIGQISSEVPQNLSASRPQDRQFILSSKKLLLSDSGFYLCAWSEENTEAFFGQGTRLTVV.

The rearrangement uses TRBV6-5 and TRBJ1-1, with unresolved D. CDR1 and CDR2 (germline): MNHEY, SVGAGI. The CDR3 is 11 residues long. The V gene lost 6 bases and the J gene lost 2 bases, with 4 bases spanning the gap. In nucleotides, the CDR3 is TGTGCCAGCAGCCACAACACTGAAGCTTTCTTT. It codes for CASSHNTEAFF.

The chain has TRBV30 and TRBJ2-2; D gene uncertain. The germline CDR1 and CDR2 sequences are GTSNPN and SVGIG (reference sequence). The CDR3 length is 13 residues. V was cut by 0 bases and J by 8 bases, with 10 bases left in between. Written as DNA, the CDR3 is TGTGCCTGGAGTGTACTGTCGGAAGGGGAGCTGTTTTTT. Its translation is CAWSVLSEGELFF.

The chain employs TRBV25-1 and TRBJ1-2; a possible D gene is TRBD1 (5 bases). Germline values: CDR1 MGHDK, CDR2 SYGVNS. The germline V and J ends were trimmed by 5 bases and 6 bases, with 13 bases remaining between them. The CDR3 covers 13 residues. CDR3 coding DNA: TGTGCCAGCAGTTCCCACCGGGGCAATGGCTACACCTTC. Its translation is CASSSHRGNGYTF.

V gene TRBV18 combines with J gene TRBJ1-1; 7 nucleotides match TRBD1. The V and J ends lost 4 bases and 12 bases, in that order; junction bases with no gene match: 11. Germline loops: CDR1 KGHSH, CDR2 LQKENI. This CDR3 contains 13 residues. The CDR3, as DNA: TGTGCCAGCTCACTTCCGGGACAGAGGATGACTTTCTTT. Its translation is CASSLPGQRMTFF.

The CDR3 DNA is TGTGCCAGCAGTCCGGGACTGGCCCCCTCCGAGCAGTACTTC. Translation: CASSPGLAPSEQYF. This sequence joins TRBV11-2 and TRBJ2-7, with D maybe TRBD2 (6 bases). The CDR3 runs to 14 residues. V was trimmed by 6 bases and J by 6 bases, leaving 18 bases between them. CDR1 SGHAT and CDR2 FQNNGV come from the germline V gene.

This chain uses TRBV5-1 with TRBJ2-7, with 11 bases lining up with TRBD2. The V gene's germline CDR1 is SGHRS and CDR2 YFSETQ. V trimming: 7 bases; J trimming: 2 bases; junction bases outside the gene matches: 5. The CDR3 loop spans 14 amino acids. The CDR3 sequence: CASRYSGGAYEQYF. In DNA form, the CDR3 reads TGCGCCAGCCGCTATAGCGGGGGGGCCTACGAGCAGTACTTC.